Sequencing of this T cell receptor beta chain was carried out in a study of spatial heterogeneity in lung cancer. This clonotype was seen repeatedly, ten times or more. Individually, TCR cDNA molecules were each labelled with a unique molecular identifier. TCRdb reanalysed the 5' RACE reads using MiXCR and keeps one entry per CDR3 protein. The sample has 30,000 to 50,000 distinct CDR3 sequences, approximately 6.3% seen once. Time point noted: sample taken at primary tumor resection. Whole RNA, isolated from tumor, nontumor lung or frozen PBMC, was sequenced without prior sorting. The source material was PBMCs, sampled at surgery. The TCR comes from a male donor with early-stage non-small cell lung cancer.

CDR3 in amino acids: CAIGPRDTYEQYF. The CDR3 DNA sequence: TGTGCCATCGGTCCGCGAGACACCTACGAGCAGTACTTC. J is TRBJ2-7 and V is TRBV10-3; D gene unclear. This CDR3 contains 13 residues. Looked up from germline, CDR1 is ENHRY and CDR2 is SYGVKD. Between the trimmed V and J ends, which lost 8 bases and 2 bases, there was a span of 13 bases.